This entry describes one TCR beta chain. These data come from a study of shared clonotypes between healthy human individuals. Those who donated were healthy HIV-negative adults, with no recent acute infections or vaccinations reported. Assay: immunoSEQ multiplex PCR; the TCRdb copy retains only in-frame clones and omits some. The sample shows roughly 490,000 clones, less than 80% of them seen only once. CDR1 is KGHSH, CDR2 LQKENI, per germline. The CDR3 spans 16 residues. V lost 6 bases and J 4 bases, leaving 19 bases between the germline ends. V is TRBV18 and J is TRBJ2-1; D is uncertain. Source material: PBMCs. The source is a woman aged 35 to 49 in good health. Some clones in this sample may be carry-over from other donors' samples. In DNA, the CDR3 is TGTGCCAGCTCCCGCCCCTCGTCGACCGGGTACAATGAGCAGTTCTTC. Protein product: CASSRPSSTGYNEQFF.